One and the same sample provided the 9 T cell receptor beta chains below, sequenced in a study of PD-L1 blockade in urothelial cancer. Here immunoSEQ multiplex PCR was the method, and the copy in TCRdb shows in-frame clones only, minus some. Found here are 80,000 to 130,000 clones, about nine tenths of them singletons; the top ten hold over 0.8%. Sample: PBMCs, taken around atezolizumab (anti-PD-L1) treatment. The origin of the receptors is a woman of 80 years or more with urothelial cancer.

The chain employs TRBV2 and TRBJ2-7; D might be TRBD2 (6 bases). Germline V gene sequence: CDR1 SNHLY, CDR2 FYNNEI. V lost 7 bases and J 8 bases, leaving 18 bases between the germline ends. There are 13 residues in the CDR3. The CDR3 DNA sequence: TGTGCCAGCATACAAAACACGGGAGAAAAGCAGTACTTC. Translated: CASIQNTGEKQYF.

V and J are TRBV6-5 and TRBJ2-7, with a tentative D call TRBD2 (6 bases). Germline V CDR1 and CDR2: MNHEY, SVGAGI. V shed 0 bases and J shed 4 bases, with 10 bases lying between them. The CDR3 totals 14 residues. The DNA of the CDR3 is TGTGCCAGCAGTTACTCAGGGACTCGGTACGAGCAGTACTTC. It is translated as CASSYSGTRYEQYF.

The V call is TRBV6-1, the J call TRBJ2-7, with D perhaps matching TRBD1 (6 bases). Germline CDR1 and CDR2: MNHNS and SASEGT. This CDR3 comprises 13 residues. Trimming removed 8 bases at V and 6 bases at J, with 17 bases between. This chain's CDR3 is CASLNRASGEQYF. The CDR3 DNA is TGTGCCAGCCTTAACAGGGCGTCGGGCGAGCAGTACTTC.

The chain combines TRBV29-1 with TRBJ1-2; 8 bases agree with TRBD1. From germline, CDR1 is SQVTM and CDR2 ANQGSEA. CDR3 length: 14 amino acids. V lost 3 bases and J lost 4; bases outside the gene matches: 7. CDR3 nucleotide sequence: TGCAGCGTTGATACCGCCCAGGGGGCCTATGGCTACACCTTC. It encodes CSVDTAQGAYGYTF. The full variable domain, in which reference TRBV29-1 and TRBJ1-2 provide the parts outside the CDR3, is SAVISQKPSRDICQRGTSLTIQCQVDSQVTMMFWYRQQPGQSLTLIATANQGSEATYESGFVIDKFPISRPNLTFSTLTVSNMSPEDSSIYLCSVDTAQGAYGYTFGSGTRLTVV.

V is TRBV28 and J is TRBJ1-2; tentatively, D is TRBD1 (5 bases). CDR3 length: 13 residues. CDR1 and CDR2 from the germline V gene are MDHEN and SYDVKM. The V and J ends lost 10 bases and 3 bases respectively, with 15 bases between them. CDR3 amino acids: CATSPGGHYGYTF. The CDR3 region has the DNA TGTGCCACATCGCCCGGGGGACACTATGGCTACACCTTC.

J is TRBJ2-7 and V is TRBV13; 7 bases align to TRBD1. Trimming took 0 bases from V and 2 from J; bases not matched to a gene: 7. This CDR3 region has 16 residues. The germline V gene has CDR1 PRHDT and CDR2 FYEKMQ (reference sequence). The CDR3 sequence is CASSLGGRGQPYEQYF. DNA for the CDR3: TGTGCCAGCAGCTTAGGCGGCAGGGGACAGCCCTACGAGCAGTACTTC. The full variable domain, rest sourced from reference TRBV13 and TRBJ2-7, is AAGVIQSPRHLIKEKRETATLKCYPIPRHDTVYWYQQGPGQDPQFLISFYEKMQSDKGSIPDRFSAQQFSDYHSELNMSSLELGDSALYFCASSLGGRGQPYEQYFGPGTRLTVT.

The rearrangement links TRBV27 to TRBJ2-7; 15 bases are shared with TRBD2. With V trimmed by 5 bases and J by 0 bases, 8 bases remained unmatched. Germline V lookup: CDR1 MNHEY, CDR2 SMNVEV (reference sequence). The CDR3 has 18 amino acids. CDR3 residues: CASSTRTSGRGHSYEQYF. CDR3 DNA: TGTGCCAGCAGTACCCGGACTAGCGGGAGGGGGCACTCCTACGAGCAGTACTTC.

The chain links TRBV5-1 to TRBJ1-2, with 11 bases aligning to TRBD1. The V gene end was trimmed by 3 bases and the J gene end by 6 bases; junction bases not matched to a gene: 4. CDR3 size: 14 residues. Germline lookup yields CDR1 SGHRS and CDR2 YFSETQ. CDR3 sequence reads: CASSSGTGGNGYTF. DNA of the CDR3: TGCGCCAGCAGCTCAGGGACAGGGGGAAATGGCTACACCTTC.

In this sample, this clone turned up a few times. V and J are TRBV2 and TRBJ1-3, with unresolved D. Germline V gene sequence: CDR1 SNHLY, CDR2 FYNNEI. V was trimmed by 7 bases and J by 4 bases, leaving 14 bases between them. This CDR3 is built from 14 residues. CDR3 nucleotide sequence: TGTGCCAGCAACCAAGACCGGAGAGGAAACACCATATATTTT. It encodes CASNQDRRGNTIYF.